One and the same sample provided the 20 T cell receptor beta chains below, sequenced in a study of read filtering for tumor transcriptome and immune sequencing. Molecular barcoded adaptors covering alpha/delta and beta/gamma chains were used on around 370 ng RNA. MiXCR was run by TCRdb on the reads, yielding one entry per CDR3 protein. In the table there are 20,000 to 30,000 distinct CDR3 sequences, under 25% of which are singletons. Sequencing used a population of CD138-negative cells sorted from bone marrow. The receptor set was obtained from a donor aged 40 or older with multiple myeloma.

About this clonotype: One end of the junction varies from germline; a read error may be responsible. The gene calls are TRBV10-2 and TRBJ2-1; D unresolved. CDR1 WSHSY and CDR2 SAAADI come from the germline V gene. CDR3 length: 15 residues. This CDR3 is CASSESKWSYNEQLF. In DNA form, the CDR3 reads TGCGCAAGCAGTGAGTCGAAGTGGTCCTACAATGAGCAGTTATTC.

Ten or more counts support this clonotype. V usage is TRBV11-2 and J usage is TRBJ2-3; TRBD2 is a possible D gene (5 bases). The germline V gene encodes CDR1 SGHAT and CDR2 FQNNGV. CDR3 length equals 14 residues. The V and J ends lost 1 base and 5 bases respectively, with 10 bases between them. The chain's CDR3 is CASSLGTPGDTQYF. CDR3 DNA sequence: TGTGCCAGCAGCTTAGGGACTCCGGGAGATACGCAGTATTTT.

Points on this clonotype: This may be a read error: a much more frequent sequence differs by one nucleotide. The chain carries TRBV29-1 and TRBJ2-7, with D possibly called TRBD1 or TRBD2 (5 bases each). The J call may be mistaken, given a closer DNA end match to TRBJ2-1. Germline values: CDR1 SQVTM, CDR2 ANQGSEA. CDR3 length: 11 amino acids. The CDR3 DNA reads as TGCAGCGCTGCTCGAGGGGACGAGCAGTTCTTC. Translation gives CSAARGDEQFF.

With regard to this clonotype: This may be a read error, as it is one base from a much larger clone. The V gene is TRBV29-1, the J gene TRBJ2-7; D assignment may be TRBD1 or TRBD2 (5 bases each). Germline V gene lookup returns CDR1 SQVTM and CDR2 ANQGSEA. The CDR3 runs to 11 residues. With 7 bases removed from V and 5 bases from J, the gap between germline ends came to 12 bases. CDR3 in DNA: TGCAGCGGCAGGGAGAACCACGAGCAGTACTTC. Protein: CSGRENHEQYF.

This clonotype was observed many times. The J gene is TRBJ2-5, the V gene TRBV6-2 or TRBV6-3; 12 bases map to TRBD2. V lost 2 bases to trimming and J lost 4 bases; unmatched junction nucleotides: 2. Per the germline V gene, CDR1 is MNHEY and CDR2 is SVGEGT. This CDR3 has 15 amino acids. The DNA for the CDR3 is TGTGCCAGCAGTTACCAACTAGCGGGGGGAGAGACCCAGTACTTC. Translated, it gives CASSYQLAGGETQYF.

This clonotype came up many times. V and J are TRBV20-1 and TRBJ1-1, with unresolved D. V gave up 6 bases and J gave up 8 bases, with 13 bases separating them. The length of the CDR3 is 11 residues. The germline CDR1 and CDR2 sequences are DFQATT and SNEGSKA (reference sequence). The CDR3 sequence is CSALRAEEAFF. CDR3 DNA sequence: TGCAGTGCCCTCCGGGCGGAGGAAGCTTTCTTT.

For this clonotype: With a much larger clone just one base away, this may be a read error. The conserved final phenylalanine or tryptophan is absent from the CDR3, which likely points to a read error. The rearrangement uses TRBV2 and TRBJ2-3; 7 nucleotides agree with TRBD2. The CDR3 runs to 15 residues. Germline values: CDR1 SNHLY, CDR2 FYNNEI. Unmatched junction bases numbered 7, after V lost 4 bases and J lost 3 bases. The chain's CDR3 is CASSVGGGGTDTQYS. CDR3 DNA: TGTGCCAGCAGTGTTGGCGGGGGAGGTACAGATACGCAGTATTCT.

For this clonotype: Given a much more abundant clone one base away, this may be a read error. The rearrangement links TRBV9 to TRBJ2-3; D is unclear. V gave up 4 bases and J gave up 4 bases, with 13 bases separating them. CDR1 is SGDLS, CDR2 YYNGEE, per germline. This CDR3 is 14 amino acids long. The CDR3 loop reads CASSPQSPPDTQYF. In nucleotides, the CDR3 is TGTGCCAGCAGCCCCCAATCTCCTCCAGATACGCAGTATTTT. Combining the CDR3 with reference TRBV9 and TRBJ2-3 gives the whole variable domain DSGVTQTPKHLITATGQRVTLRCSPRSGDLSVYWYQQSLDQGLQFLIQYYNGEERAKGNILERFSAQQFPDLHSELNLSSLELGDSALYFCASSPQSPPDTQYFGPGTRLTVL.

This clonotype was counted at least ten times. J is TRBJ2-3 and V is TRBV15; 12 bases align to TRBD2. Germline trimming cut 0 bases from V and 4 bases from J; bases unmatched to any gene: 5. CDR1 is LNHNV and CDR2 is YYDKDF in the germline V gene (reference sequence). This CDR3 has 17 amino acids. The CDR3 spells CATSRDRRTSGADTQYF. The CDR3, as DNA: TGTGCCACCAGCAGAGATCGAAGGACTAGCGGGGCAGATACGCAGTATTTT.

This clonotype was observed at least ten times. The CDR3 loop is CASSLVRRNNEQFF. DNA for the CDR3: TGTGCCAGCAGTTTAGTTCGCAGGAACAATGAGCAGTTCTTC. The chain joins TRBV12-3 or TRBV12-4 to TRBJ2-1; D unresolved. The V end lost 1 base, the J end lost 5 bases, and 9 bases lay between the germline ends. The CDR3 spans 14 residues.

This clonotype has just a few counts. The rearrangement joins TRBV10-3 to TRBJ2-5, with D possibly being TRBD1 (7 bases). The ends were cut back, 3 bases at V and 3 bases at J, with 14 bases in the middle. This CDR3 contains 15 residues. The germline gives CDR1 ENHRY, CDR2 SYGVKD. The CDR3 loop is CAISDGGGAEETQYF. The CDR3 DNA is TGTGCCATCAGTGATGGAGGGGGCGCAGAAGAGACCCAGTACTTC.

Turning to this clonotype: A much larger clone differs from this one at a single base, so this may be a read error. J is TRBJ2-7 and V is TRBV28; no reliable D call. Trimming pared 3 bases from V and 6 bases from J, leaving 9 bases between. Germline V gene sequence: CDR1 MDHEN, CDR2 SYDVKM. This CDR3 comprises 12 residues. This chain's CDR3 is CASSLLRSEQYF. The DNA for the CDR3 is TGTGCCAGCAGTTTGCTCAGGAGCGAGCAGTACTTC.

This clonotype has ten or more counts. V gene TRBV27 combines with J gene TRBJ1-1, with TRBD1 matching 7 bases. The CDR3 runs 15 residues. Germline trimming cut 3 bases from V and 1 base from J; bases unmatched to any gene: 5. Germline V CDR1 and CDR2: MNHEY, SMNVEV (reference sequence). CDR3 loop: CASSFATGSNTEAFF. CDR3 in DNA: TGTGCCAGCAGTTTCGCGACAGGGTCGAACACTGAAGCTTTCTTT.

This clonotype was seen more than once but under ten times. The chain recombines TRBV20-1 with TRBJ2-3; D is ambiguous. Deletions cut 3 bases from V and 0 bases from J, with 7 bases between. The germline V gene encodes CDR1 DFQATT and CDR2 SNEGSKA (reference sequence). The CDR3 covers 13 residues. As DNA, the CDR3 is TGCAGTGCTAGTGGCCATAGCACAGATACGCAGTATTTT. Protein product: CSASGHSTDTQYF.

The sample holds a few counts of this clonotype. This chain connects TRBV20-1 to TRBJ1-2, with a weak D call TRBD1 (6 bases). V shed 0 bases and J shed 13 bases, with 12 bases lying between them. The germline gives CDR1 DFQATT, CDR2 SNEGSKA (reference sequence). The CDR3 contains 11 residues. The CDR3 sequence: CSARDFGQLTF. The CDR3 DNA reads TGCAGTGCTAGAGATTTTGGACAGCTCACCTTC.

Points on this clonotype: A much larger clone lies a single base off, so this may be a read error. The chain has TRBV7-8 and TRBJ1-1, with a possible D match to TRBD1 (5 bases). The CDR3 extends over 12 amino acids. From germline, CDR1 is SGHVS and CDR2 FQNEAQ. CDR3 amino acids: CANSLGGAEAFF. Here the CDR3 DNA reads TGTGCCAACAGCTTAGGAGGGGCGGAAGCTTTCTTT. The full variable domain, with the rest looked up from reference TRBV7-8 and TRBJ1-1, is GAGVSQSPRYKVAKRGQDVALRCDPISGHVSLFWYQQALGQGPEFLTYFQNEAQLDKSGLPSDRFFAERPEGSVSTLKIQRTQQEDSAVYLCANSLGGAEAFFGQGTRLTVV.

This clonotype has more than one count but fewer than ten. The J gene is TRBJ1-1, the V gene TRBV19; TRBD1 agrees at 11 bases. Germline V gene data show CDR1 as LNHDA and CDR2 as SQIVND (reference sequence). V trimming: 5 bases; J trimming: 6 bases; junction bases outside the gene matches: 5. The CDR3 runs to 14 residues. The CDR3 DNA reads TGTGCCAGTAGTTTTGGACAGGGGGCCGCTGAAGCTTTCTTT. The encoded protein is CASSFGQGAAEAFF.

With respect to this clonotype: At one end the junction does not follow the germline gene, possibly because of a read error. The chain combines TRBV5-1 with TRBJ1-5; D gene ambiguous. The CDR3 runs to 14 residues. From germline, CDR1 is SGHRS and CDR2 YFSETQ. In DNA form, the CDR3 reads TGCGCCAGCAGCTTGGACAGCAACAATCATCCCCAGCATTTT. It specifies CASSLDSNNHPQHF.

Concerning this clonotype: A far larger clone is one nucleotide away, so this likely arose from a read error. The V and J genes are TRBV10-3 and TRBJ2-7; D possibly corresponds to TRBD2 (5 bases). The germline CDR1 and CDR2 sequences are ENHRY and SYGVKD. The CDR3 is 13 amino acids. The DNA of the CDR3 is TGTGCCAGCAGTTACTCGAGAGGGTACGAGCAGTACTTC. Translating gives CASSYSRGYEQYF.

This clonotype was found many times. This chain uses TRBV30 with TRBJ1-1; D is undetermined. CDR3 length: 13 residues. Trimming removed 0 bases from V and 1 base from J, with 6 bases in between. Germline lookup yields CDR1 GTSNPN and CDR2 SVGIG (reference sequence). The CDR3 coding sequence is TGTGCCTGGAGTGTACGGGAGAACACTGAAGCTTTCTTT. It codes for CAWSVRENTEAFF.